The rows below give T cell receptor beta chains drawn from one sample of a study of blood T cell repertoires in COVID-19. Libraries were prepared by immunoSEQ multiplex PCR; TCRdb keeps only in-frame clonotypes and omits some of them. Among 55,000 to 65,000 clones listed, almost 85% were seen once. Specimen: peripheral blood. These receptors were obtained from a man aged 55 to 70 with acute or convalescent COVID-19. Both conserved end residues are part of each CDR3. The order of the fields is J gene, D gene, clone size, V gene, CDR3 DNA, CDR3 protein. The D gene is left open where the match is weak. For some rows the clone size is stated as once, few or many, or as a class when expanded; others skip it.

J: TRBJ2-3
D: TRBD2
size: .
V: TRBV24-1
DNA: TGTGCCACCAGTGATTTAGGGACTAGCGGGGGAATAGATACGCAGTATTTT
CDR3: CATSDLGTSGGIDTQYF

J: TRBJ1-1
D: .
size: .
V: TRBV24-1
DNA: TGTGCCACCAGAGGTTCGGGGAACACTGAAGCTTTCTTT
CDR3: CATRGSGNTEAFF

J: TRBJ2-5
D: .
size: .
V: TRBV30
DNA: TGTGCCTGGAGTGGAACATCTGAGACCCAGTACTTC
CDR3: CAWSGTSETQYF

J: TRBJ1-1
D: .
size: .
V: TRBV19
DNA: TGTGCCAGTAGTATGGTGGCGAACACTGAAGCTTTCTTT
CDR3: CASSMVANTEAFF

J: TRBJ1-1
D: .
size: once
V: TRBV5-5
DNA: TGTGCCAGCAGCTTGGCCGTAGTGGTGAACACTGAAGCTTTCTTT
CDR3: CASSLAVVVNTEAFF

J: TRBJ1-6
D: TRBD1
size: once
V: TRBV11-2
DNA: TGTGCCAGCAGCTTCACAGGGGGACGAAGCTCACCCCTCCACTTT
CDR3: CASSFTGGRSSPLHF

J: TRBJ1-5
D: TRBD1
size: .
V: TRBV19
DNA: TGTGCCAGTAGTATAGGGGGGACAGGAGGTTATCAGCCCCAGCATTTT
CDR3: CASSIGGTGGYQPQHF

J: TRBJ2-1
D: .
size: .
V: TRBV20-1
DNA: TGCAGTGCTAGGAACGGGAATGAGCAGTTCTTC
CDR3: CSARNGNEQFF

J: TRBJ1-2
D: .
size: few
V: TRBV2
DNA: TGTGCCAGCAGTGAAGGTACTTTATATGGCTACACCTTC
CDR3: CASSEGTLYGYTF

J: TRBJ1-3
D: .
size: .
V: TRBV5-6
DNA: TGTGCCAGCAGCAAGGGGGTATTAACTTTTTCCCCCTCTGGAAACACCATATATTTT
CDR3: CASSKGVLTFSPSGNTIYF

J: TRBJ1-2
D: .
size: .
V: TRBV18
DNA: TGTGCCAGCTCTCCCGCAGGGGATAACTATGGCTACACCTTC
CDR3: CASSPAGDNYGYTF

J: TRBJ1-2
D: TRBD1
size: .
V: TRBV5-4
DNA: TGTGCCAGCAGCGTGGACAGGAACTATGGCTACACCTTC
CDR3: CASSVDRNYGYTF

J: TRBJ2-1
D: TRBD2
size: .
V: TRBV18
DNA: TGTGCCAGCTCACCAGGGCTAGCGGGGGGAAACAATGAGCAGTTCTTC
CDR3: CASSPGLAGGNNEQFF

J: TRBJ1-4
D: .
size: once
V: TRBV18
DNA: TGTGCCAGCTCACCGGAGTTTAATGAAAAACTGTTTTTT
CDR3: CASSPEFNEKLFF

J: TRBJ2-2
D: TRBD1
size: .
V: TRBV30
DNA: TGTGCCTGGAGTGATACCGGGACAGGGATGGCTGTGGAGCTGTTTTTT
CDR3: CAWSDTGTGMAVELFF

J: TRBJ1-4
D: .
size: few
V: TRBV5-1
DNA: TGCGCCAGCAGCCCCACGCCCACCGGGACGGGAGGGGAAAAACTGTTTTTT
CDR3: CASSPTPTGTGGEKLFF

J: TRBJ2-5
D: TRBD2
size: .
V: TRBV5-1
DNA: TGCGCCAGCAGCTTGGGACTAGCGGACAAAGAGACCCAGTACTTC
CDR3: CASSLGLADKETQYF

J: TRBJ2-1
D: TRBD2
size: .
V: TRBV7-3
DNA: TGTGCCAGCAGCTTTAGCGGGAATGAGCAGTTCTTC
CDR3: CASSFSGNEQFF

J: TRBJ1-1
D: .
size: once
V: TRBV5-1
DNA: TGCGCCAGCAGTTCTGCCTGGACTGGCACTGAAGCTTTCTTT
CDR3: CASSSAWTGTEAFF

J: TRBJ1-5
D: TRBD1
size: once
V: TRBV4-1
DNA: TGCGCCAGCAGCCAAGGGCAGGGGGCGACCTTTGGGCCCCAGCATTTT
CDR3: CASSQGQGATFGPQHF

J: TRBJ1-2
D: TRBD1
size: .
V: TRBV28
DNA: TGTGCCAGCAGCCAGACAGGGGACTATGGCTACACCTTC
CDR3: CASSQTGDYGYTF

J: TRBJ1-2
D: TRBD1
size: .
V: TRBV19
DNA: TGTGCCAGTAGTAGACAGGGAAGCTATGGCTACACCTTC
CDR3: CASSRQGSYGYTF

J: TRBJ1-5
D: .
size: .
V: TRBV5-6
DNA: TGTGCCAGCAGCTTGGGGTCCCTAGAACCTAGCAATCAGCCCCAGCATTTT
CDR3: CASSLGSLEPSNQPQHF

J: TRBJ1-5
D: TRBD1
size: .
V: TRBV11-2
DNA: TGTGCCAGCAGCTTAGGCGGGACAGGGGGAACCAATCAGCCCCAGCATTTT
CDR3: CASSLGGTGGTNQPQHF

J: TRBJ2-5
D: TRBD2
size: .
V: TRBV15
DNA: TGTGCCACCAGCATCCGACTAGCGGGGGTAGAGACCCAGTACTTC
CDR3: CATSIRLAGVETQYF

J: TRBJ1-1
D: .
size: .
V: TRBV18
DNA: TGTGCCAGCTCACCACCCCCGGGAGGGGCTGGTAAGGGGGCTTTCTTT
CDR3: CASSPPPGGAGKGAFF

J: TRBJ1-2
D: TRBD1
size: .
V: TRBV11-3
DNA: TGTGCCAGCAACAAGGAGGGGGCATTAGATGGCTACACCTTC
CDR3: CASNKEGALDGYTF

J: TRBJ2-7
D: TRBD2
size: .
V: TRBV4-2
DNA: TGTGCCAGCAGCCAAGATGGTACTAGCGGGGGGCGAGAGCAGTACTTC
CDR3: CASSQDGTSGGREQYF

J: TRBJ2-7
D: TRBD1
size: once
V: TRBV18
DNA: TGTGCCAGCTCACCGTCCCGGGACAGACCTTACGAGCAGTACTTC
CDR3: CASSPSRDRPYEQYF

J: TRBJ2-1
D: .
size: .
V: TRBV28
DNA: TGTGCCAGCACGGCAACGGGCTACAATGAGCAGTTCTTC
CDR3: CASTATGYNEQFF

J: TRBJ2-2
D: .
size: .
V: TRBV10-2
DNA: TGCGCCAGCAGTGTGCAGGGTCCCGGGGAGCTGTTTTTT
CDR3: CASSVQGPGELFF

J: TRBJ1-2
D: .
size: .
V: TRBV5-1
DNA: TGCGCCAGCAGCTTGGACCCAAATCAGGGGTATGGCTACACCTTC
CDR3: CASSLDPNQGYGYTF

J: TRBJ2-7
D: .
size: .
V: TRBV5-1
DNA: TGCGCCAGCAGCTTCAGGGGATCCAACGCAGACGAGCAGTACTTC
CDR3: CASSFRGSNADEQYF

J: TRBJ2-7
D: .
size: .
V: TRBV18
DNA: TGTGCCAGCTCCCTTATTTTACTAGTAGGCTCCTACGAGCAGTACTTC
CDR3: CASSLILLVGSYEQYF

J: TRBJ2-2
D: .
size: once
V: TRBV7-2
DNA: TGTGCCAGCAGCTCTTTTTCCGGGAACACCGGGGAGCTGTTTTTT
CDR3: CASSSFSGNTGELFF

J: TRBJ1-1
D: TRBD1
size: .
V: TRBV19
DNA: TGTGCCAGTAGTATAGGTCGCCGGACAGGGCGCCCTGAAGCTTTCTTT
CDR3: CASSIGRRTGRPEAFF

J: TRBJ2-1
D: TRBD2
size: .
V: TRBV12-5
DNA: TGTGCTAGTGGTCCCTCTAGCGGTAATGAGCAGTTCTTC
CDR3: CASGPSSGNEQFF

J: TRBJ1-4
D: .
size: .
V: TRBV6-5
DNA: TGTGCCAGCAGTTACAGAGAGAATGAAAAACTGTTTTTT
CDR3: CASSYRENEKLFF